The 17 T cell receptor beta chains listed next were all sequenced from one sample in a study of blood T cell repertoires in COVID-19. Measured with immunoSEQ multiplex PCR; TCRdb has only the in-frame clones, and not every one. The sample lists approximately 210,000 clones, around 86% seen once, with around 2% in the top ten. The sequencing input was peripheral blood. The receptors were sampled from a young man who had recovered from COVID-19.

The gene calls are TRBV9 and TRBJ1-1, with D possibly being TRBD1 (6 bases). CDR1 is SGDLS, CDR2 YYNGEE, per germline. The CDR3 spans 10 residues. The V end lost 3 bases, the J end lost 11 bases, and 8 bases lay between the germline ends. The CDR3 protein is CASSGGQAFF. CDR3 DNA sequence: TGTGCCAGCAGCGGTGGACAGGCTTTCTTT.

The V and J genes are TRBV7-2 and TRBJ2-2; the D gene is possibly TRBD1 (5 bases). CDR3 size: 16 residues. V was shortened by 2 bases and J by 4 bases, with 14 bases between the two germline ends. Germline CDR1 SGHTA, CDR2 FQGNSA. CDR3 in DNA: TGTGCCAGCAGCTTACAGGGTTCCTTTACCACCGGGGAGCTGTTTTTT. This gives the protein CASSLQGSFTTGELFF.

This clone has more than one count but fewer than ten. Other DNA sequences within the sample encode an identical CDR3. The V gene is TRBV11-2, the J gene TRBJ2-3; TRBD1 matches 8 bases. V shed 3 bases, J shed 5 bases, and the junction held 7 bases outside the gene matches. The CDR3 runs to 15 residues. Germline V lookup: CDR1 SGHAT, CDR2 FQNNGV. CDR3 amino acids: CASSFRQGAGDTQYF. CDR3 nucleotides: TGTGCCAGCAGCTTTCGGCAGGGGGCGGGAGATACGCAGTATTTT.

The rearrangement uses TRBV7-9 and TRBJ1-2, with D possibly being TRBD1 (5 bases). CDR1 is SEHNR, CDR2 FQNEAQ, per germline (reference sequence). With 4 bases removed from V and 5 bases from J, the gap between germline ends came to 11 bases. CDR3 length: 13 residues. In nucleotides, the CDR3 is TGTGCCAGCAGCTGGGGCACCTCATATGGCTACACCTTC. Its protein product is CASSWGTSYGYTF.

The chain recombines TRBV19 with TRBJ1-3; TRBD1 is a possible D gene (6 bases). Between the trimmed V and J ends, which lost 6 bases and 1 base, there was a span of 13 bases. The CDR3 is 15 residues long. Germline values: CDR1 LNHDA, CDR2 SQIVND (reference sequence). CDR3 sequence: CASSWGDRSGNTIYF. DNA for the CDR3: TGTGCCAGTAGCTGGGGAGACAGGTCTGGAAACACCATATATTTT.

The V and J genes are TRBV9 and TRBJ1-1; the match to TRBD1 covers 7 bases. Per germline, CDR1 SGDLS and CDR2 YYNGEE. The CDR3 has 14 amino acids. V shed 3 bases, J shed 9 bases, and the junction held 11 bases outside the gene matches. For the CDR3, the DNA is TGTGCCAGCAGCGCAAACTTTGACAGGGAACAAGCTTTCTTT. Translating it yields CASSANFDREQAFF.

The chain recombines TRBV5-5 with TRBJ2-2; 11 nucleotides agree with TRBD2. V was clipped by 4 bases and J by 7 bases; unmatched bases: 6. The CDR3 is made up of 15 amino acids. Germline V lookup: CDR1 SGHKS, CDR2 YYEKEE (reference sequence). The DNA for the CDR3 is TGTGCCAGCAGCCGACTAGCGGGGAGGGGCGGGGAGCTGTTTTTT. It encodes CASSRLAGRGGELFF. Together with reference TRBV5-5 and TRBJ2-2, the CDR3 gives the full variable domain: DAGVTQSPTHLIKTRGQQVTLRCSPISGHKSVSWYQQVLGQGPQFIFQYYEKEERGRGNFPDRFSARQFPNYSSELNVNALLLGDSALYLCASSRLAGRGGELFFGEGSRLTVL.

This clone was picked up one time. CDR3 sequence reads: CASSIFTEAFF. The CDR3 DNA follows: TGTGCCAGCAGTATTTTCACTGAAGCTTTCTTT. The chain links TRBV11-2 to TRBJ1-1; no definite D call. CDR3 length: 11 residues. V shed 6 bases and J shed 4 bases, with 6 bases lying between them. The germline V gene has CDR1 SGHAT and CDR2 FQNNGV.

The chain is built from TRBV30 and TRBJ2-7; 8 bases line up with TRBD1. The germline V gene encodes CDR1 GTSNPN and CDR2 SVGIG (reference sequence). With V trimmed by 5 bases and J by 0 bases, 6 bases remained unmatched. CDR3 length equals 14 residues. The CDR3 here is CAWAGQGFSYEQYF. In DNA form, the CDR3 reads TGTGCCTGGGCCGGACAGGGCTTCTCCTACGAGCAGTACTTC.

CDR3 protein: CATSYSQVSGYTF. Written as DNA, the CDR3 is TGTGCCACCTCCTATTCTCAGGTGTCCGGCTACACCTTC. V and J are TRBV15 and TRBJ1-2; D remains ambiguous. Germline assignment: CDR1 LNHNV and CDR2 YYDKDF (reference sequence). This CDR3 region has 13 residues. V shed 8 bases and J shed 8 bases, with 18 bases lying between them.

V gene TRBV19 combines with J gene TRBJ1-1; no clear D gene. CDR1 and CDR2 from the germline V gene are LNHDA and SQIVND (reference sequence). The length of the CDR3 is 17 residues. Trimming pared 1 base from V and 4 bases from J, leaving 19 bases between. This CDR3 reads CASSIALQTVVATEAFF. The CDR3 region has the DNA TGTGCCAGTAGTATAGCCCTACAGACGGTCGTTGCCACTGAAGCTTTCTTT.

The rearrangement links TRBV5-4 to TRBJ2-7; D call uncertain. Germline V gene data show CDR1 as SGHNT and CDR2 as YYREEE (reference sequence). V was clipped by 4 bases and J by 0 bases, with 11 bases between them. The CDR3 is 14 residues long. CDR3 DNA: TGTGCCAGCAGCCATTCCCCTAACTCCTACGAGCAGTACTTC. Translation: CASSHSPNSYEQYF.

There are many counts of this clone. This chain connects TRBV7-9 to TRBJ1-1, with 8 bases aligning to TRBD1. The CDR3 contains 15 residues. Germline lookup yields CDR1 SEHNR and CDR2 FQNEAQ (reference sequence). Unmatched junction bases numbered 7, after V lost 6 bases and J lost 1 base. This CDR3 is CASRSRQGTNTEAFF. DNA of the CDR3: TGTGCCAGCAGAAGTCGACAGGGGACGAACACTGAAGCTTTCTTT.

The gene calls are TRBV18 and TRBJ1-1; possible D gene TRBD1, 5 bases. Germline CDR1 KGHSH, CDR2 LQKENI. This CDR3 is 15 amino acids long. V gave up 6 bases and J gave up 6 bases, with 20 bases separating them. The CDR3, as DNA: TGTGCCAGCTCCACCCTGGGGGGGGGAAAAGCTGAAGCTTTCTTT. It translates to CASSTLGGGKAEAFF.

This clone was recorded once. This chain links TRBV3-1 (or the pseudogene TRBV3-2) with TRBJ2-7, with 8 nucleotides matching TRBD1. Germline V CDR1 and CDR2: LGHDT, YNNKEL (reference sequence). Trimming took 5 bases from V and 3 from J; bases not matched to a gene: 6. The CDR3 spans 14 residues. The CDR3 spells CASSSAGTGYEQYF. The CDR3 DNA follows: TGTGCCAGCAGCTCGGCCGGGACAGGCTACGAGCAGTACTTC.

This clone was observed a handful of times. The chain is built from TRBV10-3 and TRBJ1-1, with no clear D. Trimming cost V 11 bases and J 1 base, with 17 bases left between them. This CDR3 is built from 14 residues. Germline V gene lookup returns CDR1 ENHRY and CDR2 SYGVKD. CDR3 sequence: CAVQQRRGNTEAFF. The CDR3 region has the DNA TGTGCCGTCCAGCAGCGGAGAGGGAACACTGAAGCTTTCTTT.

The chain has TRBV19 and TRBJ1-2; 9 nucleotides align to TRBD1. The CDR3 extends over 15 amino acids. V trimming: 6 bases; J trimming: 7 bases; junction bases outside the gene matches: 12. Germline CDR1 and CDR2: LNHDA and SQIVND (reference sequence). The CDR3 nucleotides are TGTGCCAGTAGCGGACGGAGGACAGGGGATCTTGGCTACACCTTC. This codes for CASSGRRTGDLGYTF. The whole variable domain, remainder taken from reference TRBV19 and TRBJ1-2, is DGGITQSPKYLFRKEGQNVTLSCEQNLNHDAMYWYRQDPGQGLRLIYYSQIVNDFQKGDIAEGYSVSREKKESFPLTVTSAQKNPTAFYLCASSGRRTGDLGYTFGSGTRLTVV.